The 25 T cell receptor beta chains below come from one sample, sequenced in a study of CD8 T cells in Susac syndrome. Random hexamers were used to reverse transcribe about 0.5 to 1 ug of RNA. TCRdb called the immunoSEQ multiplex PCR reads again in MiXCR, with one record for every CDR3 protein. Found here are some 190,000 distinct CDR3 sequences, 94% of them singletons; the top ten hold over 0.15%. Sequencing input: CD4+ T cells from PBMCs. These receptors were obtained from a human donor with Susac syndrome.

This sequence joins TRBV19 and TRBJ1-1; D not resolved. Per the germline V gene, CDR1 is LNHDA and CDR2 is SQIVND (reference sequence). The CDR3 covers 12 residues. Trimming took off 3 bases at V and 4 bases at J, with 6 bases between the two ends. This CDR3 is CASSIEGTEAFF. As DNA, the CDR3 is TGTGCCAGTAGTATCGAAGGCACTGAAGCTTTCTTT.

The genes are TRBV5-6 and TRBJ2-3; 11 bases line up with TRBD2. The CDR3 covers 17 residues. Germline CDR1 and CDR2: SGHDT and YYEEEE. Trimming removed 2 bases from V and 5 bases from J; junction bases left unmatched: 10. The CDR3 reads CASSLRTSGGLGDTQYF. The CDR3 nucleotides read TGTGCCAGCAGCTTAAGAACTAGCGGGGGACTGGGAGATACGCAGTATTTT.

CDR3 coding DNA: TGTGCCAGTAGTATCCGACAGCCAAGCAATCAGCCCCAGCATTTT. Its translation: CASSIRQPSNQPQHF. The V and J genes are TRBV19 and TRBJ1-5; perhaps TRBD1 as D (5 bases). V shed 3 bases and J shed 1 base, with 10 bases lying between them. The CDR3 has 15 residues. The germline V gene encodes CDR1 LNHDA and CDR2 SQIVND (reference sequence). Full variable domain (outside the CDR3, taken from reference TRBV19 and TRBJ1-5): DGGITQSPKYLFRKEGQNVTLSCEQNLNHDAMYWYRQDPGQGLRLIYYSQIVNDFQKGDIAEGYSVSREKKESFPLTVTSAQKNPTAFYLCASSIRQPSNQPQHFGDGTRLSIL.

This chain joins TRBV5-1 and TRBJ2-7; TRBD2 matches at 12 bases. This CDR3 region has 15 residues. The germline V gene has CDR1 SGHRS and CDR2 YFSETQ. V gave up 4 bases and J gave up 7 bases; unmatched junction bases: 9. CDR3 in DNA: TGCGCCAGCAGCGAGACGACTAGCGGGGGAGGTGAGCAGTACTTC. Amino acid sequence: CASSETTSGGGEQYF.

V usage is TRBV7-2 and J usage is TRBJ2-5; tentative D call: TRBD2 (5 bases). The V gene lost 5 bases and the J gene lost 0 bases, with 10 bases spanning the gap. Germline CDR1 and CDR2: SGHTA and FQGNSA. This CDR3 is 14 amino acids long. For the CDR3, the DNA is TGTGCCAGCAGCCCTGGACTGGACCAAGAGACCCAGTACTTC. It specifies CASSPGLDQETQYF.

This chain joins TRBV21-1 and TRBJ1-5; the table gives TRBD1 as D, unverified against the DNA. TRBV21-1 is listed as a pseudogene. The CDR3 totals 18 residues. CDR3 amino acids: CASSKAPQAEGANQPQHF. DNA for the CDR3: TGTGCCAGCAGCAAAGCCCCACAGGCCGAGGGGGCCAATCAGCCCCAGCATTTT.

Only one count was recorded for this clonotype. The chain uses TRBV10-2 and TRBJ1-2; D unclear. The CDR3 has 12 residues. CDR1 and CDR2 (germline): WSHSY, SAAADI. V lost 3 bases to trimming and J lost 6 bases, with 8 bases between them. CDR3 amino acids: CASSDPNNGYTF. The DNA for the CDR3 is TGCGCCAGCAGTGACCCGAATAATGGCTACACCTTC.

Here the CDR3 DNA reads TGTGCCAGCAAGCCTCCGGTACGAGGAGAGACCCAGTACTTC. It is translated as CASKPPVRGETQYF. The rearrangement uses TRBV12-3 or TRBV12-4 and TRBJ2-5; no clear D. The CDR3 runs 14 residues. V was clipped by 7 bases and J by 4 bases, with 16 bases between them.

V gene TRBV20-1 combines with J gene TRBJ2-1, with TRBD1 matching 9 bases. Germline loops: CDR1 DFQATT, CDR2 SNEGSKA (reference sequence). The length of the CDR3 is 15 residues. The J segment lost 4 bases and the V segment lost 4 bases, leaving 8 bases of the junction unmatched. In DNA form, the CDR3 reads TGCAGTGCTACCCAGGACAGGGGTCTTTACAATGAGCAGTTCTTC. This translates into CSATQDRGLYNEQFF.

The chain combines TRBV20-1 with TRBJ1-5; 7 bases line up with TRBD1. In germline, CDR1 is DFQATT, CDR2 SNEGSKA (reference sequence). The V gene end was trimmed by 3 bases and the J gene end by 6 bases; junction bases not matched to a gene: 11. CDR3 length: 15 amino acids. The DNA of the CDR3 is TGCAGTGCTAGCCCGACAGGGACGAGTATTCAGCCCCAGCATTTT. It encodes CSASPTGTSIQPQHF.

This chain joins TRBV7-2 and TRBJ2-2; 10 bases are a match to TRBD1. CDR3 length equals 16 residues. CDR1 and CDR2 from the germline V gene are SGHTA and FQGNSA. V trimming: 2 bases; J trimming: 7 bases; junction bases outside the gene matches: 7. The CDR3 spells CASSLRSGQGGGELFF. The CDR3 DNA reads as TGTGCCAGCAGCTTAAGATCTGGACAGGGGGGCGGGGAGCTGTTTTTT. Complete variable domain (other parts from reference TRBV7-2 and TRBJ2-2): GAGVSQSPSNKVTEKGKDVELRCDPISGHTALYWYRQSLGQGLEFLIYFQGNSAPDKSGLPSDRFSAERTGGSVSTLTIQRTQQEDSAVYLCASSLRSGQGGGELFFGEGSRLTVL.

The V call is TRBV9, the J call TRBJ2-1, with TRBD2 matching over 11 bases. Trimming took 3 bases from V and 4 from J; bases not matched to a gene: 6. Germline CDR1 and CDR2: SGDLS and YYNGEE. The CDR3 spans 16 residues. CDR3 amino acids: CASSGALAGGYNEQFF. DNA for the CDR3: TGTGCCAGCAGCGGCGCCCTAGCGGGGGGATACAATGAGCAGTTCTTC.

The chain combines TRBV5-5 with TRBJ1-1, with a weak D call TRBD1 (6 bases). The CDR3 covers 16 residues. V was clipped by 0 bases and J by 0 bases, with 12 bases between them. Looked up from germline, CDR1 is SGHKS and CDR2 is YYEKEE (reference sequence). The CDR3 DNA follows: TGTGCCAGCAGCTTGGAAGGTAGGGGGATGAACACTGAAGCTTTCTTT. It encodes CASSLEGRGMNTEAFF.

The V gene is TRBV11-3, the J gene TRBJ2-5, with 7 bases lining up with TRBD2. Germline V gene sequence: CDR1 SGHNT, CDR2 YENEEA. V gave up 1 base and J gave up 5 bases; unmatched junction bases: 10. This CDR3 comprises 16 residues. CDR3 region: CASSLGERGDWETQYF. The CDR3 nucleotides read TGTGCCAGCAGCTTAGGAGAGCGGGGAGATTGGGAGACCCAGTACTTC.

CDR3 coding DNA: TGTGCCAGCAGCTTAGCGGGGACAGGGGTAAACTACGAGCAGTACTTC. Translation: CASSLAGTGVNYEQYF. The rearrangement links TRBV7-8 to TRBJ2-7, with TRBD1 matching over 10 bases. Germline loops: CDR1 SGHVS, CDR2 FQNEAQ. The CDR3 has 16 amino acids. Germline trimming cut 0 bases from V and 3 bases from J; bases unmatched to any gene: 5.

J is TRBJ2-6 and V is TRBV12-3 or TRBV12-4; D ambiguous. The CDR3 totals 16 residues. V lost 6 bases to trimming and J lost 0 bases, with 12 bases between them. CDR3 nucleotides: TGTGCCAGCAGCCCCGGTACGTCCTCTGGGGCCAACGTCCTGACTTTC. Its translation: CASSPGTSSGANVLTF.

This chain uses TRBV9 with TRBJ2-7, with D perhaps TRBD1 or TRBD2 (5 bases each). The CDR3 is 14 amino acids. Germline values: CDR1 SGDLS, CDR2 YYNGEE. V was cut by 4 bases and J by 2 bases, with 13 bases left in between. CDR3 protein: CASSQGTTTYEQYF. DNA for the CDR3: TGTGCCAGCAGCCAAGGGACCACCACCTACGAGCAGTACTTC.

This CDR3 is CASSLAAQGKAFF. CDR3 sequence (DNA): TGTGCCAGCAGCTTAGCGGCACAGGGGAAGGCTTTCTTT. The chain is built from TRBV7-9 and TRBJ1-1; the match to TRBD1 covers 7 bases. Germline V gene lookup returns CDR1 SEHNR and CDR2 FQNEAQ (reference sequence). V was pared by 0 bases and J by 11 bases, with 6 bases of the junction left unmatched. This CDR3 is 13 amino acids long.

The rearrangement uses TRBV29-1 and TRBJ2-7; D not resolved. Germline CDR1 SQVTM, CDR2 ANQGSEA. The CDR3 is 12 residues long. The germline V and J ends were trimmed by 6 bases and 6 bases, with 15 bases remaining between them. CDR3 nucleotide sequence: TGCAGCGTCGCGAACACGCTCAGCGAGCAGTACTTC. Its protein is CSVANTLSEQYF.

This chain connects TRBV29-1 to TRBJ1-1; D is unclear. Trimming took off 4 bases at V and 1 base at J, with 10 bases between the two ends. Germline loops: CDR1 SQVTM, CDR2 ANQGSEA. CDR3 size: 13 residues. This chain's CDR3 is CSVVGKGNTEAFF. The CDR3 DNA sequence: TGCAGCGTTGTAGGAAAGGGGAACACTGAAGCTTTCTTT. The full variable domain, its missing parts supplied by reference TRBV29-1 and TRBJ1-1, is SAVISQKPSRDICQRGTSLTIQCQVDSQVTMMFWYRQQPGQSLTLIATANQGSEATYESGFVIDKFPISRPNLTFSTLTVSNMSPEDSSIYLCSVVGKGNTEAFFGQGTRLTVV.

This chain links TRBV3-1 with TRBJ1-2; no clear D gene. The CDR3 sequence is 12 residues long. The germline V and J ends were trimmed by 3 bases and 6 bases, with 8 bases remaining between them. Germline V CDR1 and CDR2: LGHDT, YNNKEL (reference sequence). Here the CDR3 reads CASSHLDDGYTF. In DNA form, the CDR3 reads TGTGCCAGCAGCCATTTGGACGATGGCTACACCTTC. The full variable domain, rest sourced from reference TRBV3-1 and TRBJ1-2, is DTAVSQTPKYLVTQMGNDKSIKCEQNLGHDTMYWYKQDSKKFLKIMFSYNNKELIINETVPNRFSPKSPDKAHLNLHINSLELGDSAVYFCASSHLDDGYTFGSGTRLTVV.

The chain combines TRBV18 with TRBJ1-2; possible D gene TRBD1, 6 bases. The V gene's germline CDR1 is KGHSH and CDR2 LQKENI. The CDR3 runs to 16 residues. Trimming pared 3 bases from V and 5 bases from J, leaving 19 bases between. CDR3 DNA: TGTGCCAGCTCACCTATCGGGACAAGGGGAGAATATGGCTACACCTTC. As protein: CASSPIGTRGEYGYTF.

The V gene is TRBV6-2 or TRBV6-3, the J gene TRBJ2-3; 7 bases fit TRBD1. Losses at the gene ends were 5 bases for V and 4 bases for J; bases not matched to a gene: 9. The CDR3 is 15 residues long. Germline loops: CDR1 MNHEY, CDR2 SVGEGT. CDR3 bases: TGTGCCAGCAGTAGATTGCCCGACAGGGCAGATACGCAGTATTTT. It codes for CASSRLPDRADTQYF.

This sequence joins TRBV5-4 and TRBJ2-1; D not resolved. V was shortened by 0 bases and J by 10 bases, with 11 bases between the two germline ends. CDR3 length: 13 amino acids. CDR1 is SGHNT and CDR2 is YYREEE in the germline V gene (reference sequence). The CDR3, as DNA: TGTGCCAGCAGCTTGGATCTGAGTCTGGAGCAGTTCTTC. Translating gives CASSLDLSLEQFF.

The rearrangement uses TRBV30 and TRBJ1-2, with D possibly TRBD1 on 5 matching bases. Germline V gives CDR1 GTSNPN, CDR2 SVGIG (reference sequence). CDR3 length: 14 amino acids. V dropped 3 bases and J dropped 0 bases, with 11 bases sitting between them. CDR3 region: CAWSVKGPNYGYTF. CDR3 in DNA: TGTGCCTGGAGCGTAAAGGGGCCTAACTATGGCTACACCTTC.